This record covers a single T cell receptor beta chain. This entry comes from a study of cytomegalovirus exposure and HLA in healthy donors. Germline loops: CDR1 SNHLY, CDR2 FYNNEI. The CDR3 sequence is 13 residues long. Trimming removed 6 bases at V and 9 bases at J, with 12 bases between. Clones were read by immunoSEQ multiplex PCR, and TCRdb kept only the in-frame ones, dropping some. The sample yields about 360,000 clones, 70% to 90% seen once. This rearrangement joins TRBV2 to TRBJ1-6; perhaps TRBD1 as D (6 bases). The clonotype comes from a woman aged 18-29 years in good health and CMV-seronegative. Input material: PBMCs. This CDR3 reads CASRTGSGSPLHF. The CDR3 DNA reads as TGTGCCAGCAGAACAGGGAGTGGTTCACCCCTCCACTTT.